Each of the 31 T cell receptor beta chains below was sequenced from the same sample in a study of T-cell memory formation after mild COVID-19 (dated by TCRdb to the early 2020s). Library prep was done by 5' RACE. Sequencing used an Illumina NovaSeq 6000. In-frame beta chains were kept once TCRdb had trimmed the public reads at Q25 with fastp and called clones with MiXCR. For every CDR3 protein sequence, its rows merge into one entry that carries the most common genes and DNA. The sample records around 510,000 distinct CDR3 sequences, about 20% of which are singletons. About 8.4% of the sample is held by the ten biggest clonotypes. Sample: PBMCs or a T cell subset sorted from them (not recorded which). Source of these receptors: an adult woman who had mild COVID-19 (a few samples of this study predate the infection). The sample titles of this study are shuffled in the database, so cell type and time point are left out; the donor was told from shared clones.

This clonotype was counted many times. This chain uses TRBV12-3 or TRBV12-4 with TRBJ1-2; D possibly corresponds to TRBD1 (5 bases). The CDR3 is 13 residues long. V gave up 7 bases and J gave up 4 bases, with 13 bases separating them. CDR3 residues: CASKLQGAYGYTF. DNA of the CDR3: TGTGCCAGCAAGCTTCAGGGAGCCTATGGCTACACCTTC.

J is TRBJ2-5 and V is TRBV12-3 or TRBV12-4; TRBD1 matches 7 bases. The V and J ends lost 11 bases and 5 bases, in that order; junction bases with no gene match: 11. This CDR3 spans 13 amino acids. In nucleotides, the CDR3 is TGTGCCTGTACTACAGGGGTCCGGGAGACCCAGTACTTC. As protein: CACTTGVRETQYF.

This clonotype was recorded at least ten times. V usage is TRBV5-1 and J usage is TRBJ2-1; 7 bases map to TRBD2. Losses at the gene ends were 4 bases for V and 2 bases for J; bases not matched to a gene: 6. The germline gives CDR1 SGHRS, CDR2 YFSETQ. CDR3 size: 15 residues. CDR3 in amino acids: CASSPGAGPYNEQFF. CDR3 coding DNA: TGCGCCAGCAGCCCAGGAGCGGGGCCCTACAATGAGCAGTTCTTC.

The CDR3 DNA is TGCGCCAGCAGCCCAGGGACAGTCCCGGGGTATTCACCCCTCCACTTT. Its protein is CASSPGTVPGYSPLHF. V is TRBV4-1 and J is TRBJ1-6; 7 bases map to TRBD1. V lost 4 bases, J lost 8 bases, and 11 bases stayed unmatched. Germline CDR1 reads MGHRA; CDR2 reads YSYEKL. The CDR3 is 16 amino acids.

The table lists this clonotype with a few counts. V and J are TRBV4-1 and TRBJ2-1; D call uncertain. V was pared by 1 base and J by 10 bases, with 14 bases between. The CDR3 sequence is 14 residues long. CDR1 and CDR2 (germline): MGHRA, YSYEKL. In DNA, the CDR3 is TGCGCCAGCAGCCAAGCAAGATGGGCTGGCGAGCAGTTCTTC. Translating it yields CASSQARWAGEQFF.

This sequence joins TRBV15 and TRBJ2-7, with D uncertain. This CDR3 comprises 15 residues. CDR1 is LNHNV, CDR2 YYDKDF, per germline (reference sequence). With 0 bases removed from V and 1 base from J, the gap between germline ends came to 10 bases. The CDR3 loop reads CATSRDHDGSYEQYF. Here the CDR3 DNA reads TGTGCCACCAGCAGAGATCACGACGGTTCCTACGAGCAGTACTTC.

The V and J genes are TRBV24-1 and TRBJ2-5, with D perhaps matching TRBD1 (7 bases). This CDR3 comprises 16 residues. Trimming stripped 3 bases from V and 2 bases from J, with 15 bases between. Germline loops: CDR1 KGHDR, CDR2 SFDVKD. The CDR3 nucleotides read TGTGCCACCAGTGATGCGTCAGGGGGGCCTCAAGAGACCCAGTACTTC. It translates to CATSDASGGPQETQYF.

This clonotype was seen more than once but under ten times. This chain joins TRBV5-6 and TRBJ2-1, with 8 bases identical to TRBD2. The CDR3 length is 16 residues. Germline values: CDR1 SGHDT, CDR2 YYEEEE. The trim removed 2 bases at V and 7 bases at J, leaving 11 bases unmatched. The CDR3 loop reads CASSFWTGTRGNEQFF. CDR3 nucleotide sequence: TGTGCCAGCAGCTTTTGGACCGGGACTAGGGGTAATGAGCAGTTCTTC.

This rearrangement joins TRBV10-3 to TRBJ1-1, with D maybe TRBD1 (5 bases). This CDR3 is built from 16 residues. Germline V lookup: CDR1 ENHRY, CDR2 SYGVKD. The ends were cut back, 2 bases at V and 0 bases at J, with 13 bases in the middle. The CDR3 DNA sequence: TGTGCCATCAGTGAGAGCACGACAGCCGTGAACACTGAAGCTTTCTTT. It translates to CAISESTTAVNTEAFF.

This clonotype was observed a single time. The V call is TRBV7-2, the J call TRBJ2-5, with D maybe TRBD1 (6 bases). The CDR3 has 14 amino acids. Germline lookup yields CDR1 SGHTA and CDR2 FQGNSA. V dropped 2 bases and J dropped 5 bases, with 12 bases sitting between them. The CDR3 is CASSLQPGVETQYF. CDR3 DNA sequence: TGTGCCAGCAGCTTACAGCCAGGGGTGGAGACCCAGTACTTC.

The V call is TRBV5-6, the J call TRBJ2-4; D gene uncertain. From germline, CDR1 is SGHDT and CDR2 YYEEEE. The germline V and J ends were trimmed by 0 bases and 1 base, with 11 bases remaining between them. The CDR3 sequence is 16 residues long. CDR3 sequence (DNA): TGTGCCAGCAGCTTGGTCCACACCGTGGCCAAAAACATTCAGTACTTC. Protein product: CASSLVHTVAKNIQYF.

The chain carries TRBV29-1 and TRBJ2-2, with D uncertain. Germline V lookup: CDR1 SQVTM, CDR2 ANQGSEA. The V and J ends lost 4 bases and 4 bases respectively, with 4 bases between them. The CDR3 runs 11 residues. CDR3 DNA sequence: TGCAGCGTTGGGGGCACCGGGGAGCTGTTTTTT. Encoded protein: CSVGGTGELFF.

This chain connects TRBV20-1 to TRBJ2-7; TRBD2 aligns across 9 bases. This CDR3 contains 16 residues. CDR1 and CDR2 (germline): DFQATT, SNEGSKA (reference sequence). V gave up 1 base and J gave up 2 bases; unmatched junction bases: 9. CDR3 region: CSARGVLAGLTYEQYF. In DNA, the CDR3 is TGCAGTGCTAGAGGGGTCCTAGCGGGGTTAACCTACGAGCAGTACTTC.

The chain links TRBV12-3 or TRBV12-4 to TRBJ2-7, with TRBD1 matching over 10 bases. J gave up 0 bases and V 6 bases, and 11 bases lay outside the gene matches. There are 17 residues in the CDR3. CDR3 amino acids: CASSSTGGSTYSYEQYF. CDR3 nucleotides: TGTGCCAGCAGCTCGACAGGGGGCTCAACATACTCCTACGAGCAGTACTTC.

The rearrangement uses TRBV7-6 and TRBJ2-3; 11 nucleotides align to TRBD2. Germline CDR1 is SGHVS and CDR2 is FNYEAQ. After removal of 5 bases from V and 1 base from J, the junction contained 5 bases not matched to a gene. The CDR3 spans 16 residues. The CDR3 protein is CASSPTSGRGTDTQYF. In DNA, the CDR3 is TGTGCCAGCAGCCCCACTAGCGGGAGAGGCACAGATACGCAGTATTTT.

Regarding this clonotype: Germline and junction disagree at one end, which may indicate a read error. This chain links TRBV4-1 with TRBJ2-7; 9 nucleotides align to TRBD1. Germline lookup yields CDR1 MGHRA and CDR2 YSYEKL. This CDR3 is built from 18 residues. The CDR3 DNA follows: TGCGCCAGCAGCGAAGAACCGGGACAGGGATTCATCGTCTACGAGCAGTACTTC. Translated: CASSEEPGQGFIVYEQYF.

This clonotype appeared a few times. The V call is TRBV4-1, the J call TRBJ1-1, with D possibly matching TRBD1 (6 bases). The CDR3 length is 16 residues. Germline values: CDR1 MGHRA, CDR2 YSYEKL. The germline V and J ends were trimmed by 1 base and 4 bases, with 16 bases remaining between them. The CDR3 DNA sequence: TGCGCCAGCAGCCAAGTAATCCCCAGGGGCGGCACTGAAGCTTTCTTT. Translated: CASSQVIPRGGTEAFF.

The V gene is TRBV13, the J gene TRBJ1-6; TRBD1 aligns across 9 bases. J lost 10 bases, V lost 3 bases, and 4 bases had no gene match. This CDR3 has 14 residues. Germline V CDR1 and CDR2: PRHDT, FYEKMQ (reference sequence). The CDR3 is CASSFGQGQSPLHF. The CDR3 bases are TGTGCCAGCAGCTTCGGACAGGGGCAGTCACCCCTCCACTTT.

This chain connects TRBV5-1 to TRBJ1-2; a weak D match, TRBD1 (5 bases). V lost 4 bases and J lost 2, with 15 bases in between. CDR3 size: 15 residues. Germline V gives CDR1 SGHRS, CDR2 YFSETQ. The CDR3 region has the DNA TGCGCCAGCAGCCCAGCGGGGGATGGGAACTATGGCTACACCTTC. Translated: CASSPAGDGNYGYTF. The full variable domain, in which reference TRBV5-1 and TRBJ1-2 provide the parts outside the CDR3, is KAGVTQTPRYLIKTRGQQVTLSCSPISGHRSVSWYQQTPGQGLQFLFEYFSETQRNKGNFPGRFSGRQFSNSRSEMNVSTLELGDSALYLCASSPAGDGNYGYTFGSGTRLTVV.

This clonotype turned up a few times. The chain is built from TRBV20-1 and TRBJ1-2; the match to TRBD1 covers 7 bases. The CDR3 consists of 13 residues. V lost 1 base to trimming and J lost 8 bases; unmatched junction nucleotides: 7. Germline V gene lookup returns CDR1 DFQATT and CDR2 SNEGSKA (reference sequence). The CDR3 loop reads CSARAARGAGYTF. CDR3 DNA: TGCAGTGCTAGAGCTGCCAGGGGGGCCGGCTACACCTTC.

Note on this clonotype: Its ends do not fully match the called genes, so a read error is possible. J is TRBJ2-1 and V is TRBV29-1, with 8 bases matching TRBD1. The CDR3 is made up of 14 amino acids. Germline CDR1 reads SQVTM; CDR2 reads ANQGSEA. The CDR3 reads CSVTDRGPYNEQFF. CDR3 DNA sequence: TGCAGCGTGACAGACAGGGGCCCCTATAATGAGCAGTTCTTC.

The gene calls are TRBV6-1 and TRBJ1-5; TRBD1 agrees at 7 bases. Trimming at V came to 10 bases and at J to 3 bases, leaving 15 bases not matched to a gene. CDR1 is MNHNS and CDR2 is SASEGT in the germline V gene. The CDR3 totals 16 residues. The CDR3 loop reads CATKTGTQGPNQPQHF. The CDR3 DNA reads as TGTGCCACCAAGACCGGGACACAGGGGCCCAATCAGCCCCAGCATTTT.

This clonotype was seen at least ten times. This chain uses TRBV15 with TRBJ2-7; the D gene is possibly TRBD2 (5 bases). Trimming cost V 5 bases and J 10 bases, with 15 bases left between them. This CDR3 has 12 amino acids. Germline V gives CDR1 LNHNV, CDR2 YYDKDF (reference sequence). The CDR3 is CATSPPEARQYF. CDR3 DNA sequence: TGTGCCACCAGCCCCCCGGAGGCCCGCCAGTACTTC.

The sample holds a few counts of this clonotype. CDR3 region: CSAQLAGARREQYF. DNA for the CDR3: TGCAGTGCACAACTAGCGGGGGCCCGTCGGGAGCAGTACTTC. The chain has TRBV20-1 and TRBJ2-7; 11 bases line up with TRBD2. The V segment lost 6 bases and the J segment 7 bases; nucleotides outside the gene matches: 11. Germline V gene sequence: CDR1 DFQATT, CDR2 SNEGSKA (reference sequence). There are 14 residues in the CDR3.

J is TRBJ1-6 and V is TRBV9; D is uncertain. CDR3 length: 14 amino acids. Trimming removed 0 bases from V and 7 bases from J, with 8 bases in between. The V gene's germline CDR1 is SGDLS and CDR2 YYNGEE. The CDR3 DNA reads TGTGCCAGCAGCGTAGGGGGTTCCAATTCACCCCTCCACTTT. Protein product: CASSVGGSNSPLHF.

V gene TRBV7-3 combines with J gene TRBJ1-6; 7 bases agree with TRBD1. This CDR3 has 14 residues. Germline values: CDR1 SGHTA, CDR2 FQGTGA. Trimming took 9 bases from V and 9 from J; bases not matched to a gene: 11. The CDR3 protein is CASARRQGGSPLHF. CDR3 DNA sequence: TGTGCCAGTGCGAGAAGGCAGGGGGGTTCACCCCTCCACTTT.

The chain has TRBV6-1 and TRBJ1-5, with 8 bases that match TRBD1. The CDR3 has 16 amino acids. After removal of 6 bases from V and 0 bases from J, the junction contained 7 bases not matched to a gene. The germline gives CDR1 MNHNS, CDR2 SASEGT. CDR3 protein: CASRWGTGYSNQPQHF. CDR3 DNA sequence: TGTGCCAGCAGATGGGGGACAGGTTATAGCAATCAGCCCCAGCATTTT.

This chain uses TRBV27 with TRBJ2-5; 8 bases align to TRBD1. Per germline, CDR1 MNHEY and CDR2 SMNVEV (reference sequence). Trimming at V came to 5 bases and at J to 5 bases, leaving 4 bases not matched to a gene. The CDR3 consists of 13 residues. In nucleotides, the CDR3 is TGTGCCAGCAGTAGACAGGGGAGCGAGACCCAGTACTTC. Translation: CASSRQGSETQYF.

This clonotype showed up just a few times. The chain joins TRBV6-1 to TRBJ1-1; unclear D gene. This CDR3 has 13 residues. V shed 7 bases and J shed 0 bases, with 9 bases lying between them. From germline, CDR1 is MNHNS and CDR2 SASEGT. The CDR3 region has the DNA TGTGCCAGCAAGGAGAACTTGAACACTGAAGCTTTCTTT. Translating gives CASKENLNTEAFF.

This sequence joins TRBV24-1 and TRBJ2-1; D is possibly TRBD1 (6 bases). Germline lookup yields CDR1 KGHDR and CDR2 SFDVKD. The CDR3 has 14 amino acids. V gave up 7 bases and J gave up 4 bases, with 13 bases separating them. DNA of the CDR3: TGTGCCACCAGCCTTACAGGGAAATACAATGAGCAGTTCTTC. Its protein is CATSLTGKYNEQFF.

The V and J genes are TRBV20-1 and TRBJ2-7; 7 positions agree with TRBD1. The CDR3 covers 14 residues. The V gene's germline CDR1 is DFQATT and CDR2 SNEGSKA (reference sequence). J was trimmed by 1 base and V by 7 bases; bases with no gene match: 10. The chain's CDR3 is CSVPSDRLSYEQYF. Written as DNA, the CDR3 is TGCAGTGTACCCTCGGACAGGTTATCCTACGAGCAGTACTTC.